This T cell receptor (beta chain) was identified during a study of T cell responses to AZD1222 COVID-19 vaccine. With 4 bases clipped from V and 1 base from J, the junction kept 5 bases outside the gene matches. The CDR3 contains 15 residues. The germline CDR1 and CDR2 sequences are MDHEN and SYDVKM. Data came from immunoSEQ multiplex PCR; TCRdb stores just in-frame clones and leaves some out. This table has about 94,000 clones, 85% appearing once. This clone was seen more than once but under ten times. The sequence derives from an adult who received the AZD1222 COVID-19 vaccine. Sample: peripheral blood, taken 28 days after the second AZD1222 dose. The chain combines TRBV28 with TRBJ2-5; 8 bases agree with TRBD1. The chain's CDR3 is CASSSGQGVQETQYF. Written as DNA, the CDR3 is TGTGCCAGCAGTTCCGGACAGGGAGTCCAAGAGACCCAGTACTTC.